The entry below gives a single T cell receptor (beta chain) sequence along with its context. No antigen is known for it. Qualities for individual bases were not recorded, and no much larger clone is one base off. This specimen belongs to a study of T cells after yellow fever vaccination (dated by TCRdb to about 2019). Describing the broader study: The SMART-Seq v4 Ultra Low Input RNA kit was used to prepare libraries from fractions with low cell numbers. To track T-cell clones before and after primary and booster YFV17D yellow fever vaccination, bulk TCR alpha and beta repertoires were sequenced longitudinally. Two healthy male donors made up the cohort, one aged 18 to 30 years and the other aged 30 to 39 years. Blood was drawn at multiple timepoints before and after primary and secondary immunization, with bulk PBMC replicates and cell subsets isolated. Study-level results and caveats: The secondary T-cell response was weaker than the primary response but faster, peaking on day 5 instead of day 15. Computational filtering was required because FACS-sorted repertoires could contain abundant contaminating clonotypes from the bulk population. The study included only two donors, which limits how far the findings can be generalized. After the booster, most of the clones that had expanded following primary vaccination were detected again (just under 97% of CD4 and 85% to 90% of CD8), which suggests that memory was broadly maintained. A small share of clonotypes was detected in both CD4 and CD8 compartments, with the overlap likely arising from convergent recombination.

The sample's treatment or condition label is to be understood as: live attenuated yellow fever vaccine strain. Two biological replicates of bulk PBMCs were collected at each blood-draw timepoint. A standard Ficoll-Paque protocol was used to isolate PBMCs from peripheral blood. TriZol was used to extract RNA from bulk PBMCs, from CD4 and CD8 fractions, and from dextramer-positive and dextramer-negative fractions. The germline V gene encodes CDR1 ENHRY and CDR2 SYGVKD. Trimming at the junction amounts to 2 bases on V and 9 bases on J, and the germline ends lie 11 bases apart. From cysteine to valine, the CDR3 is 12 amino acids long. The read is trimmed to its CDR3 DNA, 36 bases read in frame from base 1. TCRdb names Illumina NovaSeq 6000 as the instrument used. TCR cDNA was made using 5'RACE template switching, a step that added a universal primer site and unique molecular identifiers. cDNA synthesis was primed from both the TCR alpha and TCR beta constant segments. Libraries were amplified in two PCR steps, with sample barcodes and sequencing adapters added in the second step. Sequencing of libraries was done on Illumina HiSeq 2500 (2x100 bp) or NovaSeq (2x150 bp). The authors' pipeline ran thus. MIGEC handled demultiplexing of reads and collapsing into UMI consensus sequences, while MiXCR performed V(D)J alignment. Vaccine-responding clonotypes were identified with edgeR using replicate PBMC samples, with FDR below 0.01 and a log2 fold change above 5 up to day 15 being required. CD4 or CD8 identity was assigned to each bulk clonotype according to whether the clonotype was present at higher abundance in the sequenced CD4 repertoire or the sequenced CD8 repertoire. Using fastp trimming at Q25 and MiXCR clonotype assembly, TCRdb reanalyzed the public sequencing data and kept in-frame beta chains. Every distinct CDR3 protein forms one entry, paired with its most common genes and DNA. What appears here as the V and J calls and clone size reflects TCRdb's work, not the paper's. The sample has some 350,000 distinct CDR3 sequences on record, 4.1% of them singletons. Clones ranked in the top ten supply about 26% of the sample.

The receptor was derived from a man between 18 and 35 years old who received the YFV17D yellow fever vaccine. This chain is built from TRBV10-3 and TRBJ2-7; TRBD2 is perhaps the D gene, given 5 matching bases. The input for sequencing was PBMCs, taken 5 days after the yellow fever booster vaccination. The CDR3 region: CAISEGREVQYV. The DNA sequence is TGTGCCATCAGTGAGGGGAGAGAGGTGCAGTACGTC.